Listed below are T cell receptor beta chains from one sample, sequenced in a study of blood T cells in healthy people across ages. MiXCR, run by TCRdb on the 5' RACE reads, gives a single entry per CDR3 protein. The table shows around 1,000,000 distinct CDR3 sequences, with roughly two fifths occurring only once. The source material was blood. Receptors originate from a man aged 18 to 29 in good health. Both conserved end residues are part of each CDR3. Each record gives: clone size, V gene, D gene, J gene, CDR3 protein, CDR3 DNA. A D gene is named only where the DNA matches it firmly. The size of a clone is reported for some rows only, either as once, few or many, or as a class for expanded clones.

few	TRBV6-6	-	TRBJ2-7	CASRPWRLNPYEQYF	TGTGCCAGCAGACCTTGGAGACTCAATCCCTACGAGCAGTACTTC
-	TRBV27	-	TRBJ2-7	CASSFARVYEQYF	TGTGCCAGCAGTTTCGCCAGAGTTTACGAGCAGTACTTC
many	TRBV7-2	-	TRBJ2-1	CASSLEGRTYNEQFF	TGTGCCAGCAGCTTAGAGGGAAGGACCTACAATGAGCAGTTCTTC
-	TRBV20-1	TRBD1	TRBJ1-1	CSALRGAGGGAQMNTEAFF	TGCAGTGCTCTCCGGGGGGCGGGAGGGGGCGCTCAGATGAACACTGAAGCTTTCTTT
-	TRBV9	TRBD1	TRBJ1-6	CASSAGTGGNSPLHF	TGTGCCAGCAGCGCCGGGACAGGGGGAAATTCACCCCTCCACTTT
few	TRBV7-2	TRBD2	TRBJ2-3	CASSPHGLAGGTDTQYF	TGTGCCAGCAGTCCGCACGGACTAGCGGGGGGTACAGATACGCAGTATTTT
-	TRBV2	-	TRBJ1-2	CASSAMTVYGYTF	TGTGCCAGCAGTGCCATGACAGTCTATGGCTACACCTTC
-	TRBV13	TRBD1	TRBJ2-3	CASSSRDRGAPDTQYF	TGTGCCAGCAGCTCCCGGGACAGGGGAGCTCCAGATACGCAGTATTTT
few	TRBV6-6	-	TRBJ1-6	CASGQPTDGNNSPLHF	TGTGCCAGCGGCCAACCAACCGACGGGAATAATTCACCCCTCCACTTT
-	TRBV6-2/TRBV6-3	-	TRBJ2-7	CASSLPSGAYEQYF	TGTGCCAGCAGCCTTCCCTCGGGCGCCTACGAGCAGTACTTC
few	TRBV7-9	-	TRBJ1-5	CASSLAAASNQPRHF	TGTGCCAGCAGCTTAGCAGCGGCCAGCAATCAGCCCCGGCATTTT
-	TRBV5-6	-	TRBJ1-1	CASSLALTYLNTEAFF	TGTGCCAGCAGCTTGGCTCTAACATATCTGAACACTGAAGCTTTCTTT
few	TRBV3-1	TRBD1	TRBJ2-3	CASSQETQGGADTQYF	TGTGCCAGCAGCCAAGAGACACAGGGGGGCGCAGATACGCAGTATTTT
-	TRBV29-1	TRBD1	TRBJ1-2	CSVEPGQAPNYGYTF	TGCAGCGTAGAACCGGGACAGGCCCCTAACTATGGCTACACCTTC
-	TRBV20-1	-	TRBJ2-5	CGARVGETQYF	TGCGGTGCTAGAGTTGGAGAGACCCAGTACTTC
-	TRBV18	-	TRBJ1-1	CASSPDQGFKAFF	TGTGCCAGCTCCCCCGACCAGGGTTTCAAGGCTTTCTTT
-	TRBV20-1	-	TRBJ2-2	CSALSQGPNTGELFF	TGCAGTGCGTTGTCGCAGGGCCCGAACACCGGGGAGCTGTTTTTT
-	TRBV30	-	TRBJ2-3	CAWIRGPTDTQYF	TGTGCCTGGATCCGGGGGCCCACAGATACGCAGTATTTT
few	TRBV9	TRBD1	TRBJ1-5	CASSYTGDWDQPQHF	TGTGCCAGCAGCTATACAGGGGATTGGGATCAGCCCCAGCATTTT
-	TRBV30	TRBD1	TRBJ1-1	CAWKGTGVYTEAFF	TGTGCCTGGAAGGGGACAGGGGTCTACACTGAAGCTTTCTTT
few	TRBV10-3	-	TRBJ1-1	CAISGTLLNTEAFF	TGTGCCATCAGTGGGACTCTCTTGAACACTGAAGCTTTCTTT
-	TRBV19	-	TRBJ1-1	CASSRRRGGENTEAFF	TGTGCCAGTAGTCGAAGGAGAGGGGGGGAGAACACTGAAGCTTTCTTT
-	TRBV3-1	-	TRBJ1-2	CASSQDKAGLYGYTF	TGTGCCAGCAGCCAAGATAAGGCGGGACTCTATGGCTACACCTTC
-	TRBV27	-	TRBJ1-2	CASSLKGGLTGGYTF	TGTGCCAGCAGTTTAAAAGGCGGACTGACCGGTGGCTACACCTTC
many	TRBV12-3/TRBV12-4	-	TRBJ2-3	CASTYWGTDTQYF	TGTGCCAGCACCTACTGGGGGACAGATACGCAGTATTTT
few	TRBV29-1	TRBD1	TRBJ1-1	CSVERGQGIAEAFF	TGCAGCGTTGAGAGGGGACAGGGGATCGCTGAAGCTTTCTTT
-	TRBV28	TRBD1	TRBJ1-1	CASTVTHRGPGTFEAFF	TGTGCCAGCACCGTAACCCACAGGGGGCCCGGAACTTTTGAAGCTTTCTTT
-	TRBV6-2/TRBV6-3	-	TRBJ2-3	CASSYRGRLTDTQYF	TGTGCCAGCAGTTACCGGGGCAGGCTCACAGATACGCAGTATTTT
-	TRBV10-3	TRBD1	TRBJ1-6	CAISAGGRNSPLHF	TGTGCCATCAGTGCAGGGGGTAGGAATTCACCCCTCCACTTT
-	TRBV28	-	TRBJ2-3	CASSLDPNDLTDTQYF	TGTGCCAGCAGTTTAGACCCGAATGACCTCACAGATACGCAGTATTTT
-	TRBV20-1	TRBD1	TRBJ1-2	CSASMDRTNYGYTF	TGCAGTGCTTCCATGGACAGGACTAACTATGGCTACACCTTC
-	TRBV7-2	-	TRBJ1-3	CASSLNRAGNTIYF	TGTGCCAGCAGCTTAAACAGGGCTGGAAACACCATATATTTT
-	TRBV6-5	TRBD1	TRBJ2-7	CASKRQGGEQYF	TGTGCCAGCAAGAGACAGGGTGGTGAGCAGTACTTC
few	TRBV5-1	TRBD2	TRBJ2-1	CASPSGGYNEQFF	TGCGCCAGCCCCTCGGGGGGCTACAATGAGCAGTTCTTC
-	TRBV7-9	-	TRBJ1-1	CASGVGGTEAFF	TGTGCCAGCGGGGTGGGCGGCACTGAAGCTTTCTTT
-	TRBV27	-	TRBJ1-2	CASSFSRRGSYTF	TGTGCCAGCAGTTTCTCTCGAAGGGGTAGCTACACCTTC
-	TRBV7-9	-	TRBJ1-1	CASSLRWGGGPEAFF	TGTGCCAGCAGCTTACGGTGGGGGGGCGGTCCAGAAGCTTTCTTT
-	TRBV6-5	-	TRBJ1-1	CASSYSTRAVAEAFF	TGTGCCAGCAGTTACTCGACAAGGGCTGTTGCTGAAGCTTTCTTT
-	TRBV20-1	TRBD2	TRBJ2-7	CSACSGGAVEQYF	TGCAGTGCTTGTAGCGGGGGGGCGGTCGAGCAGTACTTC
-	TRBV7-2	TRBD1	TRBJ1-2	CASSLDRGRFGYTF	TGTGCCAGCAGCTTGGACAGGGGGAGGTTTGGCTACACCTTC
-	TRBV29-1	-	TRBJ1-1	CSGGQGAEAFF	TGCAGCGGCGGCCAGGGAGCTGAAGCTTTCTTT
-	TRBV29-1	-	TRBJ2-7	CSVSASKSYEQYF	TGCAGCGTTTCAGCGTCCAAGTCCTACGAGCAGTACTTC
-	TRBV24-1	-	TRBJ2-3	CATSGGPAGTDTQYF	TGTGCCACCAGTGGCGGTCCCGCGGGTACAGATACGCAGTATTTT
-	TRBV12-3/TRBV12-4	TRBD2	TRBJ2-3	CASSHQRGLRADMQYF	TGTGCCAGCAGTCATCAGCGGGGCCTGAGAGCAGATATGCAGTATTTT
-	TRBV6-1	-	TRBJ1-1	CASSDFLRVAEAFF	TGTGCCAGCAGTGACTTTCTCCGTGTTGCCGAAGCTTTCTTT
-	TRBV4-2	-	TRBJ2-2	CASSQGQGTNTGELFF	TGTGCCAGCAGCCAAGGGCAGGGTACGAACACCGGGGAGCTGTTTTTT
-	TRBV27	-	TRBJ1-2	CASSFSKGNYGYTF	TGTGCCAGCAGTTTTTCGAAGGGAAACTATGGCTACACCTTC
-	TRBV5-5	-	TRBJ1-1	CATRAAATMNTEAFF	TGTGCCACCAGAGCGGCAGCGACCATGAACACTGAAGCTTTCTTT
-	TRBV7-2	-	TRBJ2-7	CASSRTSTYNEQYF	TGTGCCAGCAGCCGAACTAGCACCTACAATGAGCAGTACTTC
-	TRBV11-2	TRBD2	TRBJ2-7	CASSRGTSSYNEQYF	TGTGCCAGCAGCCGAGGGACTAGCTCCTACAATGAGCAGTACTTC
-	TRBV7-8	TRBD1	TRBJ1-5	CASSWQPGQGNQPQHF	TGTGCCAGCAGCTGGCAACCGGGACAGGGAAATCAGCCCCAGCATTTT
-	TRBV11-2	-	TRBJ2-1	CASSLVSMIGNEQFF	TGTGCCAGCAGCTTAGTTAGTATGATAGGAAATGAGCAGTTCTTC
-	TRBV28	-	TRBJ1-2	CASSVQGGGYTF	TGTGCCAGCAGTGTACAGGGAGGTGGCTACACCTTC
-	TRBV27	-	TRBJ2-1	CASSLDVGGLDEQFF	TGTGCCAGCAGTTTAGATGTCGGGGGGCTCGATGAGCAGTTCTTC
few	TRBV7-2	-	TRBJ2-3	CASTHGGREDTQYF	TGTGCCAGCACCCACGGGGGCAGGGAGGATACGCAGTATTTT
-	TRBV6-5	TRBD1	TRBJ1-1	CASSPEGAPEAFF	TGTGCCAGCAGTCCCGAGGGGGCCCCTGAAGCTTTCTTT
-	TRBV14	-	TRBJ1-5	CASRSGTFQNSNQPQHF	TGTGCCAGCAGATCGGGCACCTTTCAAAATAGCAATCAGCCCCAGCATTTT
-	TRBV5-5	-	TRBJ2-5	CASSSGNNEQYF	TGTGCCAGCAGCTCTGGAAACAATGAGCAGTACTTC
few	TRBV7-2	-	TRBJ1-4	CASSRLGTGSNEKLFF	TGTGCCAGCAGCCGCCTCGGGACGGGTTCTAATGAAAAACTGTTTTTT